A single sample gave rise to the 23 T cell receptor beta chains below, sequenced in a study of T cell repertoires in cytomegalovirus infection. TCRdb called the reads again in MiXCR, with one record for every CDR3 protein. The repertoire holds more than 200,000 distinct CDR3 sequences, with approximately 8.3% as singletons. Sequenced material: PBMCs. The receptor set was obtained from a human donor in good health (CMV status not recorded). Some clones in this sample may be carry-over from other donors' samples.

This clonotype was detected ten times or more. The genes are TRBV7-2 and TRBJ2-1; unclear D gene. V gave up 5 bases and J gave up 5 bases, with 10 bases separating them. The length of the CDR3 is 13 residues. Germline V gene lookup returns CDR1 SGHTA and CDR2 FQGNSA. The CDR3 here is CASSIGPNNEQFF. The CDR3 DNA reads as TGTGCCAGCAGCATAGGACCAAACAATGAGCAGTTCTTC.

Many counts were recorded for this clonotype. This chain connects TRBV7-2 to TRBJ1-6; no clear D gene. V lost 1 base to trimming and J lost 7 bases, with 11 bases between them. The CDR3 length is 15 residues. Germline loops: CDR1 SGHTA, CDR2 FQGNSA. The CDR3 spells CASSLEGLRNSPLHF. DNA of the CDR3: TGTGCCAGCAGCTTAGAAGGCCTCAGAAATTCACCCCTCCACTTT.

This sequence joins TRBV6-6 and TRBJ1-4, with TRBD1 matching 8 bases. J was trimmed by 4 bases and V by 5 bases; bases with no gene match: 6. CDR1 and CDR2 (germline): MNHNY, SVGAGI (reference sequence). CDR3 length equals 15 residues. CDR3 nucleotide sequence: TGTGCCAGCAGTACACTGACAGGGGTTAATGAAAAACTGTTTTTT. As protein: CASSTLTGVNEKLFF.

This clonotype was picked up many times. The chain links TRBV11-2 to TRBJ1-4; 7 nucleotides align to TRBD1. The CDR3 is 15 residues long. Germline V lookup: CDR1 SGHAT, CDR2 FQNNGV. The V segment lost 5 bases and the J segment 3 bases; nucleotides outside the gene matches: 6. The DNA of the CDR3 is TGTGCCAGCAGCGTCAACAGGGGAGCTAATGAAAAACTGTTTTTT. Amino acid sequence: CASSVNRGANEKLFF.

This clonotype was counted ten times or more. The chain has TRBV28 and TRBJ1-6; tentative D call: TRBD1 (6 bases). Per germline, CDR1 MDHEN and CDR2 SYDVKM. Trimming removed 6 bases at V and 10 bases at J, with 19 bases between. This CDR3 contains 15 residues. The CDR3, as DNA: TGTGCCAGCAGCCAAATCAGGGGAAGAGGCTCACCCCTCCACTTT. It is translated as CASSQIRGRGSPLHF.

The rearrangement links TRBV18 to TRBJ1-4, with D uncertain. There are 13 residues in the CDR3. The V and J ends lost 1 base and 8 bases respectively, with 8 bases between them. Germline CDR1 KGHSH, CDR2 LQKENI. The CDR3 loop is CASSPRFDEKLFF. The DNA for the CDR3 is TGTGCCAGCTCACCACGGTTCGACGAAAAACTGTTTTTT. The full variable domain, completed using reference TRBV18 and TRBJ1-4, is NAGVMQNPRHLVRRRGQEARLRCSPMKGHSHVYWYRQLPEEGLKFMVYLQKENIIDESGMPKERFSAEFPKEGPSILRIQQVVRGDSAAYFCASSPRFDEKLFFGSGTQLSVL.

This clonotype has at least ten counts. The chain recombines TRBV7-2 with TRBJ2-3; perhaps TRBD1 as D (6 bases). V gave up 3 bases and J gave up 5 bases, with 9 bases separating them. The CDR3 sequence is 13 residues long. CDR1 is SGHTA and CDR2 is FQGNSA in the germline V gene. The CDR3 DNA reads TGTGCCAGCAGCTTTAACAGGGTAGATACGCAGTATTTT. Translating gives CASSFNRVDTQYF.

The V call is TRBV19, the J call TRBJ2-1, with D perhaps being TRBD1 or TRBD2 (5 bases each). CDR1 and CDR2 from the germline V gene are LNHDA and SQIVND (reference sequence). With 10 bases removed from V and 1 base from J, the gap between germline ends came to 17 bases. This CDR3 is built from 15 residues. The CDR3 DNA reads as TGTGCCATTACCAGAGGGGTAAGTTCCTACAATGAGCAGTTCTTC. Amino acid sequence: CAITRGVSSYNEQFF.

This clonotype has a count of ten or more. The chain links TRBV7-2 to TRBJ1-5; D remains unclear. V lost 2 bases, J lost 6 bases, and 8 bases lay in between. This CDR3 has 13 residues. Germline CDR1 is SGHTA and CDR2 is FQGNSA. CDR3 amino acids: CASSLKGSQPQHF. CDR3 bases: TGTGCCAGCAGCTTAAAAGGTTCTCAGCCCCAGCATTTT.

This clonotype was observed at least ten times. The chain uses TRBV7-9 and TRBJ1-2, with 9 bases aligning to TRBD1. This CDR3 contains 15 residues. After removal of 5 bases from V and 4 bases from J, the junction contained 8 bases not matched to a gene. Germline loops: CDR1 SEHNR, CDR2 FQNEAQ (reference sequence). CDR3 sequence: CASSRTGERGYGYTF. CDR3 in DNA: TGTGCCAGCAGCAGGACAGGGGAACGGGGCTATGGCTACACCTTC.

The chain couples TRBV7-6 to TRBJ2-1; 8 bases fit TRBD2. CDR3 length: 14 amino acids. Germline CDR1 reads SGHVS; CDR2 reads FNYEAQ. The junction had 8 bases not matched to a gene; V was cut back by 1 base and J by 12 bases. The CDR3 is CASSLGTAAGGQFF. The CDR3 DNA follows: TGTGCCAGCAGCTTAGGGACTGCGGCGGGGGGGCAGTTCTTC. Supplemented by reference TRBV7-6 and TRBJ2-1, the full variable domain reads GAGVSQSPRYKVTKRGQDVALRCDPISGHVSLYWYRQALGQGPEFLTYFNYEAQQDKSGLPNDRFSAERPEGSISTLTIQRTEQRDSAMYRCASSLGTAAGGQFFGPGTRLTVL.

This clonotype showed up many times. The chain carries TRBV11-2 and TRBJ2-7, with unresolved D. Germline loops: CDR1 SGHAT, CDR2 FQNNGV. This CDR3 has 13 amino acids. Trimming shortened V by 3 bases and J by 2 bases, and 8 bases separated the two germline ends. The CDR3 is CASSFDTTYEQYF. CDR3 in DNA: TGTGCCAGCAGCTTCGATACGACCTACGAGCAGTACTTC.

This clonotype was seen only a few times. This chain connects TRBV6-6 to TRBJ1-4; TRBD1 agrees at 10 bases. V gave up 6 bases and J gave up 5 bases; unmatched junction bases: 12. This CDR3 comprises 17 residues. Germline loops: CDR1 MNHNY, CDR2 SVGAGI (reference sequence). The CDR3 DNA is TGTGCCAGCAGACTCACTGACAGGGGGCAATCAAATGAAAAACTGTTTTTT. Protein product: CASRLTDRGQSNEKLFF.

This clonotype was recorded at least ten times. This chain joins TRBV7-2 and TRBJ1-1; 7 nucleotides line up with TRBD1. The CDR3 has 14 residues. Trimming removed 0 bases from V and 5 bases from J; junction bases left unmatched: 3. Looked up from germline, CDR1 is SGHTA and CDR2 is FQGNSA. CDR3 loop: CASSLAGGRTEAFF. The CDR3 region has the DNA TGTGCCAGCAGCTTAGCAGGGGGCAGGACTGAAGCTTTCTTT. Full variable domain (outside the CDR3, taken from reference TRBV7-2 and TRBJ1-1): GAGVSQSPSNKVTEKGKDVELRCDPISGHTALYWYRQSLGQGLEFLIYFQGNSAPDKSGLPSDRFSAERTGGSVSTLTIQRTQQEDSAVYLCASSLAGGRTEAFFGQGTRLTVV.

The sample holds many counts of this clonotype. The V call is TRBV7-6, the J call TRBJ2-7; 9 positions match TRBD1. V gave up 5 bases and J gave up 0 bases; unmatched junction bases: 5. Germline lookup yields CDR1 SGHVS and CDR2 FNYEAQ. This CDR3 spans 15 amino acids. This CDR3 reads CASSPQGASSYEQYF. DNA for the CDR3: TGTGCCAGCAGCCCACAGGGGGCCTCCTCCTACGAGCAGTACTTC.

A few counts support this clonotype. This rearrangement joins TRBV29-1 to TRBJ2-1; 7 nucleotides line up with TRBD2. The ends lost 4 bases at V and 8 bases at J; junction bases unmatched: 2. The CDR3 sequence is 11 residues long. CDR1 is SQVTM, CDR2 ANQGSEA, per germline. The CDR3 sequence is CSVGRGDEQFF. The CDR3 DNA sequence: TGCAGCGTTGGCCGGGGGGATGAGCAGTTCTTC.

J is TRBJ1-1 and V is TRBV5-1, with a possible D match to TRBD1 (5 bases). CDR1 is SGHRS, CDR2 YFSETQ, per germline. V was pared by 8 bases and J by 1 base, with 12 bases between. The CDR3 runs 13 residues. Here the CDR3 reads CASHLGQNTEAFF. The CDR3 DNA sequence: TGCGCCAGTCACCTAGGACAGAACACTGAAGCTTTCTTT.

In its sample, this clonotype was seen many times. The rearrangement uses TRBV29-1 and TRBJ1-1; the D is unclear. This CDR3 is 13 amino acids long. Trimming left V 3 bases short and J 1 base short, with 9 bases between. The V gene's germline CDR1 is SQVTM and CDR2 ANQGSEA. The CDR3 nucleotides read TGCAGCGTTGATGAACGCAAGAACACTGAAGCTTTCTTT. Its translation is CSVDERKNTEAFF.

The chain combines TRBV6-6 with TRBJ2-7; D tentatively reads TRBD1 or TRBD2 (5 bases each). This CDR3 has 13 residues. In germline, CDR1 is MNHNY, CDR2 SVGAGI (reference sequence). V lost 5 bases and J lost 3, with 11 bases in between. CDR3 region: CASSRRGDYEQYF. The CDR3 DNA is TGTGCCAGCAGTCGACGGGGCGACTACGAGCAGTACTTC.

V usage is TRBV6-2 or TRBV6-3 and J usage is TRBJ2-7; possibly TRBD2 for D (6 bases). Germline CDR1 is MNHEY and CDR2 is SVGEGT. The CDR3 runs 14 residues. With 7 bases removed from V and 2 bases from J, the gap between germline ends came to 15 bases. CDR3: CASKDPGLTYEQYF. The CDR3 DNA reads TGTGCCAGCAAGGACCCGGGACTGACCTACGAGCAGTACTTC.

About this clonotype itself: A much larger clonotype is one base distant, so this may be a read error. The CDR3, as DNA: TGTGCCAGTAGTATCGTGCAGGCTAGCAATCAGCCCCAGTATTTT. It specifies CASSIVQASNQPQYF. The rearrangement joins TRBV19 to TRBJ1-5, with a tentative D call TRBD2 (5 bases). The DNA end lines up better with TRBJ2-3; the J call may be wrong. The CDR3 length is 15 residues. Germline values: CDR1 LNHDA, CDR2 SQIVND (reference sequence).

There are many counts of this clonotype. CDR3 region: CASSPGLDSYEQYF. In nucleotides, the CDR3 is TGTGCCAGCAGCCCGGGACTAGATTCCTACGAGCAGTACTTC. This chain links TRBV7-2 with TRBJ2-7; 8 bases agree with TRBD2. CDR3 length equals 14 residues. V shed 5 bases and J 1 base; nucleotides not matched to a gene: 4. The germline V gene encodes CDR1 SGHTA and CDR2 FQGNSA.

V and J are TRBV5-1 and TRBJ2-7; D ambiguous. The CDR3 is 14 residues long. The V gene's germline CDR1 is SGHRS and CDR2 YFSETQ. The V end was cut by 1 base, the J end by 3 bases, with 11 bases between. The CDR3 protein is CASSLSRLNYEQYF. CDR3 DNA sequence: TGCGCCAGCAGCTTGTCGCGACTCAACTACGAGCAGTACTTC.